This TCR beta chain derives from a study of T cell repertoires in cytomegalovirus infection. Study information: Well-studied HLA-B-restricted epitopes and recently identified HLA-C-restricted epitopes of CMV were both used in the study. Public TCR beta signatures were indicative of both CMV infection and a matching HLA type.

Study findings and constraints: Based on cumulative public TCR beta family frequency, carriers of CMV plus the relevant HLA were identified. Across the ex vivo response, the dominant clonotypes were HLA-C-restricted CMV-specific TCR beta clonotypes.

TCRdb passed the reads through MiXCR, listing each CDR3 protein once. The sample lists approximately 990,000 distinct CDR3 sequences, approximately 32% occurring once. About this clonotype itself: Its antigen is not known.

Germline-derived CDR1 and CDR2 are MNHEY and SMNVEV (reference sequence). Trimming removed 7 bases at V and 4 bases at J, with 22 bases between. CDR3 length equals 16 residues. This TCR was sampled from a human donor in good health (CMV status not recorded). Some clones in this sample may be carry-over from other donors' samples. The chain combines TRBV27 with TRBJ1-2; TRBD1 is a possible D gene (5 bases). The material sequenced was cultured CD8+ T cells from PBMCs, taken from culture after CMV antigen stimulation. The CDR3: CASTTRVQQGSYGYTF. CDR3 nucleotides: TGTGCCAGCACCACTAGGGTACAGCAGGGTTCCTATGGCTACACCTTC.